The following is a TCR beta chain sequence with its context. What it recognizes is unknown. Generated by immunoSEQ multiplex PCR, the TCRdb table keeps only in-frame clones and is missing some. The data show millions of clones, over 85% seen once. V gave up 4 bases and J gave up 4 bases, with 14 bases separating them. CDR3 length: 14 residues. Germline V gives CDR1 SGHRS, CDR2 YFSETQ. The data derive from a study of shared clonotypes between healthy human individuals. Study overall: A couple of women and a few men aged 18 to 49 made up the donors.

Study-level results: The sharing of 4% to 5.5% of naive CD4 clonotypes was seen across a handful of donors. Deeper or shallower sequencing was expected to change how clonotypes are shared among donors.

The sequence came from a man younger than 35 in good health. V and J are TRBV5-1 and TRBJ2-5; D possibly corresponds to TRBD1 (7 bases). Sequenced sample: naive CD4+ T cells sorted from blood. Subset meaning: CD45RA+ positively selected. CDR3 bases: TGCGCCAGCAGCCCCCAGGGGGAGGCAGAGACCCAGTACTTC. Its protein product is CASSPQGEAETQYF.